This T cell receptor (beta chain) was sequenced in a study of cytomegalovirus exposure and HLA in healthy donors. Overall study findings and caveats: High specificity and sensitivity for cytomegalovirus status were reported for the classifier. Despite most TCR sequences being rare, some public TCRs occurred in many donors.

Between the trimmed V and J ends, which lost 5 bases and 0 bases, there was a span of 5 bases. The germline V gene has CDR1 MDHEN and CDR2 SYDVKM. The CDR3 sequence is 12 residues long. Here immunoSEQ multiplex PCR was the method, and the copy in TCRdb shows in-frame clones only, minus some. The sample consists of about 130,000 clones, roughly nine tenths of them appearing once. A few counts support this clone. No antigen is known for it. At the DNA level, this CDR3 is encoded by other sequences in the same sample as well. Separate from the roughly 670-subject first cohort, the 120-subject validation cohort was the one that the donors belonged to.

The origin of this receptor is a woman younger than 35 in good health and CMV-seronegative. V usage is TRBV28 and J usage is TRBJ2-7; the D gene is possibly TRBD2 (5 bases). Sequenced sample: PBMCs. Here the CDR3 DNA reads TGTGCCAGCAGTCGGGACTCCTACGAGCAGTACTTC. Protein: CASSRDSYEQYF.